This T cell receptor (beta chain) appears in the sequencing data of a study of blood T cell repertoires in COVID-19. The ends lost 0 bases at V and 9 bases at J; junction bases unmatched: 3. The CDR3 is made up of 14 amino acids. Germline CDR1 and CDR2: SGHRS and YFSETQ. Data came from immunoSEQ multiplex PCR; TCRdb stores just in-frame clones and leaves some out. The sample contains some 150,000 clones, 65% to 90% of which appear only once. Two negative PCRs, clearance, or symptom resolution were required of recovered Cohort 3 donors. The chain employs TRBV5-1 and TRBJ1-6, with 7 bases matching TRBD1. Sequenced sample: PBMCs or T cells enriched from blood (not recorded which). The sequence came from a man in his forties or fifties who had recovered from COVID-19. CDR3 sequence (DNA): TGCGCCAGCAGCTTGGAACAGGGGATTTCACCCCTCCACTTT. Protein: CASSLEQGISPLHF.